This T cell receptor beta chain was captured by sequencing in a study of T cells in Graves' hyperthyroidism and ophthalmopathy. The CDR3 regions of TCR beta were amplified from RNA transcripts. A first-round RT-PCR of the TCR CDR3 used the HTBI primer set. From the multiplex PCR reads, TCRdb called clonotypes with MiXCR, one entry per CDR3 protein. The sample lists some 690,000 distinct CDR3 sequences, approximately 15% seen once, with about 14% in the top ten. PBMCs were obtained from 10 ml fresh peripheral blood. The sample holds many counts of this clonotype. The CDR3 spans 16 residues. V gave up 5 bases and J gave up 0 bases; unmatched junction bases: 4.

V is TRBV12-3 or TRBV12-4 and J is TRBJ1-5; TRBD1 aligns across 10 bases. The sequence was collected from a man between 45 and 60 years old with Graves' hyperthyroidism. Sequencing was performed on blood. The CDR3 spells CASSPRTGGSNQPQHF. For the CDR3, the DNA is TGTGCCAGCAGTCCCAGGACAGGGGGTAGCAATCAGCCCCAGCATTTT.